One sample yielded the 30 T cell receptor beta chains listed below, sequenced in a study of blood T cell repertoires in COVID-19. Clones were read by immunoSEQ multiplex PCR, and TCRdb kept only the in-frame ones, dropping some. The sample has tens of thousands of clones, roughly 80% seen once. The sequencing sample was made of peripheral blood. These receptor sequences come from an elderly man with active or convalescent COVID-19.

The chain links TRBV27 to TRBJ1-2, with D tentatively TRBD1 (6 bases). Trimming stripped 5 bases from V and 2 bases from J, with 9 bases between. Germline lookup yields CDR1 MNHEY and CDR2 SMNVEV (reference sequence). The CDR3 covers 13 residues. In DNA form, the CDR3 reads TGTGCCAGCAGTCCCCAGGGGAACTATGGCTACACCTTC. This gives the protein CASSPQGNYGYTF.

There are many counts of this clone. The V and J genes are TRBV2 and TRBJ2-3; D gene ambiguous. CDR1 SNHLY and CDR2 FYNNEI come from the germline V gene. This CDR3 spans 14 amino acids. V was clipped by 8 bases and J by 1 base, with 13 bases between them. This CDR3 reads CASSSTEGTDTQYF. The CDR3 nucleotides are TGTGCCAGCTCGTCCACAGAAGGCACAGATACGCAGTATTTT.

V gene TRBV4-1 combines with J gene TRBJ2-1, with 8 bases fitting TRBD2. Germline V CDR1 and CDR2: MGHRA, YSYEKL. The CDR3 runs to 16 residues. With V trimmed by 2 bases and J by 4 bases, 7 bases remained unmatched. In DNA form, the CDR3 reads TGCGCCAGCAGCCAACCCCAGCGGGGGACTTACAATGAGCAGTTCTTC. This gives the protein CASSQPQRGTYNEQFF.

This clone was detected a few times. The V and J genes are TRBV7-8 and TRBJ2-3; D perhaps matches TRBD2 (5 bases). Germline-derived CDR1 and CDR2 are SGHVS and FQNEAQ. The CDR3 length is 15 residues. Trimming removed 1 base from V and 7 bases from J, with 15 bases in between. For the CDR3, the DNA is TGTGCCAGCAGCTTAGATGCGGGCAGCGGATATACGCAGTATTTT. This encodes CASSLDAGSGYTQYF.

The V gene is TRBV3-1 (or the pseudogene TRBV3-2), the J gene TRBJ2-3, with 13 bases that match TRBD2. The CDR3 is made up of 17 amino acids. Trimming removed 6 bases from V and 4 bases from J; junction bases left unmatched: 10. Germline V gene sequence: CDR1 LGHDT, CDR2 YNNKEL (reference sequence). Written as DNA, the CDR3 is TGTGCCAGCAGACCCGGGACTAGCGGGGTTTGGGCAGATACGCAGTATTTT. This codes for CASRPGTSGVWADTQYF.

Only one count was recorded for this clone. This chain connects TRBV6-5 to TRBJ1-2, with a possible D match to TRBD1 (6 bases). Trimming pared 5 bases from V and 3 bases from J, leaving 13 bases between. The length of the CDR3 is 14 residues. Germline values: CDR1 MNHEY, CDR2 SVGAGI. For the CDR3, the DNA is TGTGCCAGCAGTAAAAGGCCAGGGGACTATGGCTACACCTTC. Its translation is CASSKRPGDYGYTF.

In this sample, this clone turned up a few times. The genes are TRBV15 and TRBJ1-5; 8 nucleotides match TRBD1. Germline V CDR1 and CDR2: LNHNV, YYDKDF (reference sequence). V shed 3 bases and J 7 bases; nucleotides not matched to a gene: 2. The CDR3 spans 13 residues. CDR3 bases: TGTGCCACCAGCAGCAGGACAGGGCAGCCCCAGCATTTT. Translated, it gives CATSSRTGQPQHF.

DNA for the CDR3: TGTGCCAGCAGGACAAGCGGACCCTACAATGAGCAGTTCTTC. It encodes CASRTSGPYNEQFF. This sequence joins TRBV7-3 and TRBJ2-1; possible D gene TRBD2, 5 bases. V was clipped by 6 bases and J by 2 bases, with 11 bases between them. The length of the CDR3 is 14 residues. Germline V gene sequence: CDR1 SGHTA, CDR2 FQGTGA.

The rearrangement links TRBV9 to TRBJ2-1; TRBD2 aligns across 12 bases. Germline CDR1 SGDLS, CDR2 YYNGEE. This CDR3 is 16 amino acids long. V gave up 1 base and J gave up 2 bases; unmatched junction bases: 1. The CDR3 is CASSVLAGGTYNEQFF. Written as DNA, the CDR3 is TGTGCCAGCAGCGTACTAGCGGGGGGGACCTACAATGAGCAGTTCTTC. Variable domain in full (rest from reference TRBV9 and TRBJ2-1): DSGVTQTPKHLITATGQRVTLRCSPRSGDLSVYWYQQSLDQGLQFLIQYYNGEERAKGNILERFSAQQFPDLHSELNLSSLELGDSALYFCASSVLAGGTYNEQFFGPGTRLTVL.

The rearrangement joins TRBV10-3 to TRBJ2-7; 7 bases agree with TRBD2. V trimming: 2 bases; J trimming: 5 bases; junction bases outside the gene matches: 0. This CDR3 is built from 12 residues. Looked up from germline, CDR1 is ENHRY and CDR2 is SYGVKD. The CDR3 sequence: CAISERGDEQYF. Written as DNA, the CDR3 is TGTGCCATCAGTGAGCGGGGGGACGAGCAGTACTTC.

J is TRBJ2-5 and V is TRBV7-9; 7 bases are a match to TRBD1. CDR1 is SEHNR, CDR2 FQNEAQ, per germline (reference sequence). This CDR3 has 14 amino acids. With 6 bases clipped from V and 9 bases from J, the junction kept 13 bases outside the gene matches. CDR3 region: CASSPGTALVSQYF. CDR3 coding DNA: TGTGCCAGCAGTCCCGGGACAGCTTTGGTGTCCCAGTACTTC.

The CDR3 reads CATSSGLAEETQYF. CDR3 bases: TGTGCCACCAGCAGTGGACTAGCGGAAGAGACCCAGTACTTC. The chain recombines TRBV15 with TRBJ2-5; TRBD2 matches 10 bases. The CDR3 loop spans 14 amino acids. The germline V gene encodes CDR1 LNHNV and CDR2 YYDKDF (reference sequence). V lost 3 bases, J lost 3 bases, and 1 base stayed unmatched. The full variable domain, rest sourced from reference TRBV15 and TRBJ2-5, is DAMVIQNPRYQVTQFGKPVTLSCSQTLNHNVMYWYQQKSSQAPKLLFHYYDKDFNNEADTPDNFQSRRPNTSFCFLDIRSPGLGDTAMYLCATSSGLAEETQYFGPGTRLLVL.

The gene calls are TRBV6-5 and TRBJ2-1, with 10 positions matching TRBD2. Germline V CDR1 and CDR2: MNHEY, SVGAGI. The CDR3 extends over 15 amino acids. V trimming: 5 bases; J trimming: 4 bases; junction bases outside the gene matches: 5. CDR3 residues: CASSRGSGGYNEQFF. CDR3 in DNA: TGTGCCAGCAGTCGTGGTAGCGGGGGGTACAATGAGCAGTTCTTC.

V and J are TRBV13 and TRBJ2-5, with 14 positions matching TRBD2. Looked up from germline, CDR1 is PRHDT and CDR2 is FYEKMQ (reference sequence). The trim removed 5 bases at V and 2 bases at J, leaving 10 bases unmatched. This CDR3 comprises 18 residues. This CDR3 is CASSPGTSGRRGQETQYF. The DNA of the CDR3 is TGTGCCAGCAGCCCGGGGACTAGCGGGAGAAGGGGGCAAGAGACCCAGTACTTC.

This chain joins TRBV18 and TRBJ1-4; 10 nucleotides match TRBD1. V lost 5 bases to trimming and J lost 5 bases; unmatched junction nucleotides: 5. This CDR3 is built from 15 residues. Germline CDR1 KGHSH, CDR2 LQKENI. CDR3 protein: CASSAGTGENEKLFF. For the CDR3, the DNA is TGTGCCAGCTCAGCAGGGACAGGGGAAAATGAAAAACTGTTTTTT.

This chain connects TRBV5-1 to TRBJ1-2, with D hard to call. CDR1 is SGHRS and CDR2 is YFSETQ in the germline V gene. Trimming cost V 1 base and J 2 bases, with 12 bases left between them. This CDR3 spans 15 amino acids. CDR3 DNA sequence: TGCGCCAGCAGCTTGATGGACGGGAAGAACTATGGCTACACCTTC. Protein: CASSLMDGKNYGYTF.

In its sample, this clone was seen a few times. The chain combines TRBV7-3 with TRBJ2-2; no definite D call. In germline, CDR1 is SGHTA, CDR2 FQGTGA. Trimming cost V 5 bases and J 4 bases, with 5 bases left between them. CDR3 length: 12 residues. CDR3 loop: CASSPVTGELFF. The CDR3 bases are TGTGCCAGCAGCCCAGTCACCGGGGAGCTGTTTTTT.

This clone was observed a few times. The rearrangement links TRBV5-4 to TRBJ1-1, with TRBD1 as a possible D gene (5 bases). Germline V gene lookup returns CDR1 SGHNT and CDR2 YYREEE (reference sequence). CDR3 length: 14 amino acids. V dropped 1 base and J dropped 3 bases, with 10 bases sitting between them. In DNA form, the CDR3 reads TGTGCCAGCAGCTTGTGGGGCGCGGACACTGAAGCTTTCTTT. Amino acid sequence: CASSLWGADTEAFF.

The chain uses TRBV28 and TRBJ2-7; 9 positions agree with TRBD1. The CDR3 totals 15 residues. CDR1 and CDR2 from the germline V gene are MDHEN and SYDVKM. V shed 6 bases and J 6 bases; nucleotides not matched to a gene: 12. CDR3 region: CASRTADGTGREQYF. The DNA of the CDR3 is TGTGCCAGCAGGACCGCGGACGGGACAGGGCGCGAGCAGTACTTC.

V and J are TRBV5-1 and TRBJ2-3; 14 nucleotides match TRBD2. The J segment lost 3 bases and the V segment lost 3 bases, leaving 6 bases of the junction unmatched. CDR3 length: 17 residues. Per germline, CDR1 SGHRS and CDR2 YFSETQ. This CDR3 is CASSSATSGGATDTQYF. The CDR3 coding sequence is TGCGCCAGCAGCTCGGCGACTAGCGGGGGGGCAACAGATACGCAGTATTTT.

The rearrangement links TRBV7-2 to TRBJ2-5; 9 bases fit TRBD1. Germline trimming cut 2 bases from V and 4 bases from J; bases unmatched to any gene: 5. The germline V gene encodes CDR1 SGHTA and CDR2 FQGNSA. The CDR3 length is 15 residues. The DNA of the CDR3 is TGTGCCAGCAGCTTATGGGGACAGGGTAGAGAGACCCAGTACTTC. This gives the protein CASSLWGQGRETQYF.

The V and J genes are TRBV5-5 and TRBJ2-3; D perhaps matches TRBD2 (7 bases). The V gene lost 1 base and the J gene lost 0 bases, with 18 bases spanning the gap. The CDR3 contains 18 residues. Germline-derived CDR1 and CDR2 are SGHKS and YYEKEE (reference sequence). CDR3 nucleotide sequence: TGTGCCAGCAGCTTGCGCCCGCCTCGGGGGGCTAGCACAGATACGCAGTATTTT. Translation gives CASSLRPPRGASTDTQYF.

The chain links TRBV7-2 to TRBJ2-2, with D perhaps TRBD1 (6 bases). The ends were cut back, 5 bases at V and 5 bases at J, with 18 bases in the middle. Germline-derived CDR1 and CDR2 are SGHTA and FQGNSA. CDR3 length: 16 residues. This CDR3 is CASSTPWTARTGELFF. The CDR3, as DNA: TGTGCCAGCAGCACACCTTGGACAGCACGGACCGGGGAGCTGTTTTTT.

In DNA form, the CDR3 reads TGTGCCAGCAGCTCCGGGACTAGCGGGATTTGGCGTCCGAACACCGGGGAGCTGTTTTTT. Encoded protein: CASSSGTSGIWRPNTGELFF. The chain employs TRBV5-8 and TRBJ2-2, with 13 bases identical to TRBD2. The germline V gene encodes CDR1 SGHTS and CDR2 YDEGEE. V shed 3 bases and J 0 bases; nucleotides not matched to a gene: 11. There are 20 residues in the CDR3.

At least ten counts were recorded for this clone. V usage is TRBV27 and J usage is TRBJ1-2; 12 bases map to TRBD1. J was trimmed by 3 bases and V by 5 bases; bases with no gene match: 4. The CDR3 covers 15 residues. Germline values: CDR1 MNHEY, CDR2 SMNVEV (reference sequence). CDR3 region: CASSHGTGGDYGYTF. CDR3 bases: TGTGCCAGCAGTCACGGGACAGGGGGCGACTATGGCTACACCTTC.

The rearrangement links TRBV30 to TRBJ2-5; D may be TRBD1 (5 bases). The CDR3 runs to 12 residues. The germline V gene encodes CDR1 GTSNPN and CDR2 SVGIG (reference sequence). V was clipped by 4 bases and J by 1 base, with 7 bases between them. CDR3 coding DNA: TGTGCCTGGAACAGGATCCAAGAGACCCAGTACTTC. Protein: CAWNRIQETQYF.

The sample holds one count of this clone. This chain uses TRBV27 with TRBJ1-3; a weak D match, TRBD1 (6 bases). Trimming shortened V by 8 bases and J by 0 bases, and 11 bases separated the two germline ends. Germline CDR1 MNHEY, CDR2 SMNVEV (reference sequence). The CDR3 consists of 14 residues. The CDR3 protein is CASRGAVSGNTIYF. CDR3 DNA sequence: TGTGCCAGCCGGGGGGCAGTCTCTGGAAACACCATATATTTT.

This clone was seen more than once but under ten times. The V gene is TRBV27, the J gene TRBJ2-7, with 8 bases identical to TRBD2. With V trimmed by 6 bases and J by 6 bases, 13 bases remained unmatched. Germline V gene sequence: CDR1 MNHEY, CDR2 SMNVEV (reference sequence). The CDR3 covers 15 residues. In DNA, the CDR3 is TGTGCCAGCAGGGGCCTCTCCGGGGGGGTTGGCGAGCAGTACTTC. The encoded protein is CASRGLSGGVGEQYF.

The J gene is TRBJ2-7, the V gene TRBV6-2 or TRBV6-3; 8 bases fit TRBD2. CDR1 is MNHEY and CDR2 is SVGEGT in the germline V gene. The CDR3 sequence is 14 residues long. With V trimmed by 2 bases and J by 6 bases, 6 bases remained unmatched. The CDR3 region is CASSYRGLAREQYF. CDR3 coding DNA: TGTGCCAGCAGTTACCGCGGACTAGCCCGCGAGCAGTACTTC.

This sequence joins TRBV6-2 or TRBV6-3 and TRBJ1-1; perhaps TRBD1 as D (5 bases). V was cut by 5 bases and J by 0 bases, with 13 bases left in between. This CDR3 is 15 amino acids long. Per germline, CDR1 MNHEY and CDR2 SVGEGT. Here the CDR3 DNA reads TGTGCCAGCAGTCCCCCCCCAGGGATGAACACTGAAGCTTTCTTT. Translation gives CASSPPPGMNTEAFF.